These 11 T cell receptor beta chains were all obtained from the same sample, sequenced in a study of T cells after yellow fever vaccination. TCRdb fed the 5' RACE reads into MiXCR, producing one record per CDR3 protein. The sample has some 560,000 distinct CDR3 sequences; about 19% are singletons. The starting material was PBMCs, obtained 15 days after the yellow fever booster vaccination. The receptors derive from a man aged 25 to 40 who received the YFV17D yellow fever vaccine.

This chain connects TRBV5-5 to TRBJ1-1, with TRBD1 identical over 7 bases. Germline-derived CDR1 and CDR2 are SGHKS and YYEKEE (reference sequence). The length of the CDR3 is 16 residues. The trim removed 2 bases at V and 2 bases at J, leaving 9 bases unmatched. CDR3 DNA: TGTGCCAGCAGCTTCCAGGGAGGGACAGCCAACACTGAAGCTTTCTTT. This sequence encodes CASSFQGGTANTEAFF.

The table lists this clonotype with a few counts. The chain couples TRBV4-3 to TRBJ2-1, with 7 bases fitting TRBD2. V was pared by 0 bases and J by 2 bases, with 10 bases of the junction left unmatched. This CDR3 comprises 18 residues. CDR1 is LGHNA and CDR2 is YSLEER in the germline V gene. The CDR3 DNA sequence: TGCGCCAGCAGCCAAGATCCCCCTAGCGGAGGTACCTACAATGAGCAGTTCTTC. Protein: CASSQDPPSGGTYNEQFF.

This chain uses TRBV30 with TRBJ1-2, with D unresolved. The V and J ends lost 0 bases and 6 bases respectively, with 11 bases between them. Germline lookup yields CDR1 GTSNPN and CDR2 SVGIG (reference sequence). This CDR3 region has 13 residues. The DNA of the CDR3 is TGTGCCTGGAGTGTCATGATGATAGATGGCTACACCTTC. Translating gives CAWSVMMIDGYTF.

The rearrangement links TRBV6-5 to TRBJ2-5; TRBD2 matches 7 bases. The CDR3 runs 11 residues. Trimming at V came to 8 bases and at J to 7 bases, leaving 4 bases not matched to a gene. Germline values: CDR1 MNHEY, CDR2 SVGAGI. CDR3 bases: TGTGCCAGCGCTTCGGGGGGGACCCAGTACTTC. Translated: CASASGGTQYF.

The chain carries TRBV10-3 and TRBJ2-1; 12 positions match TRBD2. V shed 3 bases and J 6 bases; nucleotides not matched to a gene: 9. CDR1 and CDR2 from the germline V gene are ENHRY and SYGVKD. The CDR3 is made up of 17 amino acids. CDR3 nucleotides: TGTGCCATCAGTGATGGTCCGGGACTAGCGGGCAGCAATGAGCAGTTCTTC. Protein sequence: CAISDGPGLAGSNEQFF.

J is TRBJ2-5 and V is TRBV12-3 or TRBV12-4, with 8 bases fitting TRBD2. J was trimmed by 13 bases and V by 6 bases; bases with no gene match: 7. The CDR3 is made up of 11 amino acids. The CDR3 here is CASSQRESLYF. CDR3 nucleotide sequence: TGTGCCAGCAGCCAGCGGGAGTCCCTGTACTTC.

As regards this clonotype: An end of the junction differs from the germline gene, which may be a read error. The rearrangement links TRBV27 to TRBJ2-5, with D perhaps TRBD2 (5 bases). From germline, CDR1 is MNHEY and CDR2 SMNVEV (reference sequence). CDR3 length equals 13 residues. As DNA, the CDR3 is TGTACCAGCAGTTGGACTGGACAAGAGACCCAGTACTTC. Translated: CTSSWTGQETQYF.

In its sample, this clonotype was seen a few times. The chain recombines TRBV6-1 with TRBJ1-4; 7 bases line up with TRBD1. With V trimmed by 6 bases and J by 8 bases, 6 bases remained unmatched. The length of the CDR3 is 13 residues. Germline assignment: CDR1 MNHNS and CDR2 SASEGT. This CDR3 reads CASSRDSGEKLFF. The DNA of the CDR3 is TGTGCCAGCAGCCGGGACAGCGGAGAAAAACTGTTTTTT.

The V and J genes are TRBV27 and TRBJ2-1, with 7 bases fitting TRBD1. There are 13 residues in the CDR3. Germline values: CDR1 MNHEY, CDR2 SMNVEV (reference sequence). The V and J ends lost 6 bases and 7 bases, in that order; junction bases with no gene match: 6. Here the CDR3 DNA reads TGTGCCAGCAGGACAGGGCTAGTAAATGAGCAGTTCTTC. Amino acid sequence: CASRTGLVNEQFF.

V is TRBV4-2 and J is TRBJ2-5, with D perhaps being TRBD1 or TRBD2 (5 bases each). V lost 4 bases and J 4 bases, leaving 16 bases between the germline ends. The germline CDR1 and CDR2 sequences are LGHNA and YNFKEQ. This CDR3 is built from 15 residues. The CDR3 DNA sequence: TGTGCCAGCAGCCGTCCCAGCGCAGGGAGAGAGACCCAGTACTTC. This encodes CASSRPSAGRETQYF.

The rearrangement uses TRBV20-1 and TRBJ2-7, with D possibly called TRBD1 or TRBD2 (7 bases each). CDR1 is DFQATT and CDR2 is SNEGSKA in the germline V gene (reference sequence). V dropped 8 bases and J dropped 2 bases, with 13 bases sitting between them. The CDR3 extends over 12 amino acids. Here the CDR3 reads CSTRGGTYEQYF. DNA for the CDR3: TGCAGTACCAGGGGGGGAACCTACGAGCAGTACTTC.